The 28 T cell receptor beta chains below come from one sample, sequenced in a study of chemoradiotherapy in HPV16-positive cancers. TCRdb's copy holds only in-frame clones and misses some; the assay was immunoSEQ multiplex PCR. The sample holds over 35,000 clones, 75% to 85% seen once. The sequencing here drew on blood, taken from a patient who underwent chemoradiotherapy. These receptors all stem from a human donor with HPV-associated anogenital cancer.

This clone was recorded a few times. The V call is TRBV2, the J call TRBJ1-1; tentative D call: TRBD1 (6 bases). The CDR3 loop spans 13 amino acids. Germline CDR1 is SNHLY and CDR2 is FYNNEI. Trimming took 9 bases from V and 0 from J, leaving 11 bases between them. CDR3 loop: CASTQGMNTEAFF. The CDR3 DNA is TGTGCCAGTACGCAGGGGATGAACACTGAAGCTTTCTTT. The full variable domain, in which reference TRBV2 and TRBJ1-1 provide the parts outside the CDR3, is EPEVTQTPSHQVTQMGQEVILRCVPISNHLYFYWYRQILGQKVEFLVSFYNNEISEKSEIFDDQFSVERPDGSNFTLKIRSTKLEDSAMYFCASTQGMNTEAFFGQGTRLTVV.

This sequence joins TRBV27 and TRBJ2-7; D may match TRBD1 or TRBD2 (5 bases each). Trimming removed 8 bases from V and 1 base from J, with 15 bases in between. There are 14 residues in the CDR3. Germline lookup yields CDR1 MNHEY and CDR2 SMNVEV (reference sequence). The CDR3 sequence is CASRAGTTSYEQYF. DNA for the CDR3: TGTGCCAGCCGAGCCGGGACGACGTCCTACGAGCAGTACTTC.

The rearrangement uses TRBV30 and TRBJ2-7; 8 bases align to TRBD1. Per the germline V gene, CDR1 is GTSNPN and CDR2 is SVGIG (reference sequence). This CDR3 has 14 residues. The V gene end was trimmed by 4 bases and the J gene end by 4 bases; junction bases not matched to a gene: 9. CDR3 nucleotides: TGTGCCTGGACGAAAACGGGACAGGCATACGAGCAGTACTTC. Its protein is CAWTKTGQAYEQYF.

The CDR3 here is CASSAFDRFNQPQHF. CDR3 in DNA: TGTGCCAGCAGCGCATTCGACAGATTCAATCAGCCCCAGCATTTT. The V gene is TRBV5-5, the J gene TRBJ1-5; tentatively, D is TRBD1 (5 bases). Trimming left V 4 bases short and J 3 bases short, with 14 bases between. The CDR3 length is 15 residues. Germline V gives CDR1 SGHKS, CDR2 YYEKEE (reference sequence). The whole variable domain, filled in from reference TRBV5-5 and TRBJ1-5, reads DAGVTQSPTHLIKTRGQQVTLRCSPISGHKSVSWYQQVLGQGPQFIFQYYEKEERGRGNFPDRFSARQFPNYSSELNVNALLLGDSALYLCASSAFDRFNQPQHFGDGTRLSIL.

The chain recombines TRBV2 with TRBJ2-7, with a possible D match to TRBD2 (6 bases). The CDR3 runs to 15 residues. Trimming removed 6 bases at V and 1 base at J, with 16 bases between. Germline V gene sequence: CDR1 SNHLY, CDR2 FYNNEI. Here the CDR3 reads CASSRDSPESYEQYF. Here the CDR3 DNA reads TGTGCCAGCAGCCGGGACTCCCCGGAATCCTACGAGCAGTACTTC.

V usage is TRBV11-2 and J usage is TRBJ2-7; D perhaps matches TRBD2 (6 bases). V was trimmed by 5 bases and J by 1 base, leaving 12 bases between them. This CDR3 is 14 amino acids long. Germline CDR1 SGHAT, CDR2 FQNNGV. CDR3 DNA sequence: TGTGCCAGCAGCCCGACTAGTAATTCCTACGAGCAGTACTTC. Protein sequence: CASSPTSNSYEQYF.

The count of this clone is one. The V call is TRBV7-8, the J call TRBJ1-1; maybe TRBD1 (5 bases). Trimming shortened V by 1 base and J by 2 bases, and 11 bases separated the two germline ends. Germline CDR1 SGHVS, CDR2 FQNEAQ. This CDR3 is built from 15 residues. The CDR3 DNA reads TGTGCCAGCAGCTTAGGGGGCCAGGTAAACACTGAAGCTTTCTTT. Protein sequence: CASSLGGQVNTEAFF.

DNA of the CDR3: TGTGCCAGCAGCTTAGGAGCAGGGTTGGACCTAGAACCCGGGGAGCTGTTTTTT. This gives the protein CASSLGAGLDLEPGELFF. V gene TRBV11-2 combines with J gene TRBJ2-2; TRBD1 is a possible D gene (5 bases). CDR3 length: 18 amino acids. Trimming took off 1 base at V and 6 bases at J, with 21 bases between the two ends. Germline V gives CDR1 SGHAT, CDR2 FQNNGV.

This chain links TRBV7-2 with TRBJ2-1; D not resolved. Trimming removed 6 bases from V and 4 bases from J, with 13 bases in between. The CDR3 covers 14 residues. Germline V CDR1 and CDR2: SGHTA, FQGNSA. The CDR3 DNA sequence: TGTGCCAGCAGGTTGGCGGAGCCTTACAATGAGCAGTTCTTC. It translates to CASRLAEPYNEQFF.

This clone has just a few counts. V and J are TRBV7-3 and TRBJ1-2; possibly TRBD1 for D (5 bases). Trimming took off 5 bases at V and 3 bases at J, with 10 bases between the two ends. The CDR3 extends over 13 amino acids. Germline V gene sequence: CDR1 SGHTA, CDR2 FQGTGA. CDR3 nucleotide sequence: TGTGCCAGCAGCGTAGGGGTAGACTATGGCTACACCTTC. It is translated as CASSVGVDYGYTF. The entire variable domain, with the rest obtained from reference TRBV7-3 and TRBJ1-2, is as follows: GAGVSQTPSNKVTEKGKYVELRCDPISGHTALYWYRQSLGQGPEFLIYFQGTGAADDSGLPNDRFFAVRPEGSVSTLKIQRTERGDSAVYLCASSVGVDYGYTFGSGTRLTVV.

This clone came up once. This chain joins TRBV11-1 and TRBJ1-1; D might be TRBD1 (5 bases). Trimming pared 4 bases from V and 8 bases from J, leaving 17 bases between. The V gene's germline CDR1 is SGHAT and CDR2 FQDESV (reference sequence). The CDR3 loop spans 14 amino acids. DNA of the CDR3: TGTGCCAGCAGCTCCGAACCGACAGCGTCAGAAGCTTTCTTT. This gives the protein CASSSEPTASEAFF.

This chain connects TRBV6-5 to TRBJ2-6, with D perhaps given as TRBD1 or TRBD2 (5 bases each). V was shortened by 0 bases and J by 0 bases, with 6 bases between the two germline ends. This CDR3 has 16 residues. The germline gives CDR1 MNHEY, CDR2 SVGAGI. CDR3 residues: CASSYSGASGANVLTF. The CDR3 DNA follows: TGTGCCAGCAGTTACTCCGGGGCCTCTGGGGCCAACGTCCTGACTTTC.

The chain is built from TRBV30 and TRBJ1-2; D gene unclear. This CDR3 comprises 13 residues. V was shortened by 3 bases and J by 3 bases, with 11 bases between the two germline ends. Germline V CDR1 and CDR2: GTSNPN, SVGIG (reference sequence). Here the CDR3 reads CAWRGPGDYGYTF. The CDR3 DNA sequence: TGTGCCTGGAGGGGCCCCGGGGACTATGGCTACACCTTC. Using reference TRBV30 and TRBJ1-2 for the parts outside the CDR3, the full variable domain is SQTIHQWPATLVQPVGSPLSLECTVEGTSNPNLYWYRQAAGRGLQLLFYSVGIGQISSEVPQNLSASRPQDRQFILSSKKLLLSDSGFYLCAWRGPGDYGYTFGSGTRLTVV.

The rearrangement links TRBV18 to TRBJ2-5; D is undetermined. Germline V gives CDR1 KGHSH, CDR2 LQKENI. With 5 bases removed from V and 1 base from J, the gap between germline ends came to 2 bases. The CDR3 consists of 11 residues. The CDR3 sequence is CASSAQETQYF. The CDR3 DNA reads TGTGCCAGCTCAGCCCAAGAGACCCAGTACTTC.

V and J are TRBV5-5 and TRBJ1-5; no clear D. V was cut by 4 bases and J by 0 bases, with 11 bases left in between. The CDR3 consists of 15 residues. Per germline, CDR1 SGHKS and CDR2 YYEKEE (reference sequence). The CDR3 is CASSRVVGSNQPQHF. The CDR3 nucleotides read TGTGCCAGCAGCCGCGTTGTGGGTAGCAATCAGCCCCAGCATTTT.

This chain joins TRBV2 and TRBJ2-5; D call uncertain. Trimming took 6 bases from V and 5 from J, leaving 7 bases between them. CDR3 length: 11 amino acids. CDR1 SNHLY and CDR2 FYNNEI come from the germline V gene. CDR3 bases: TGTGCCAGCAGGGCAATGGAGACCCAGTACTTC. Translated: CASRAMETQYF.

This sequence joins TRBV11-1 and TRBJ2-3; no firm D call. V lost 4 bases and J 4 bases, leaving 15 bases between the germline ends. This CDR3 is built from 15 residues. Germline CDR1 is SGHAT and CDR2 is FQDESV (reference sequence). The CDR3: CASSYVPLRADTQYF. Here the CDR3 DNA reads TGTGCCAGCAGCTATGTACCCTTAAGAGCAGATACGCAGTATTTT. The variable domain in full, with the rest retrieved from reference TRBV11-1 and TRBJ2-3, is EAEVAQSPRYKITEKSQAVAFWCDPISGHATLYWYRQILGQGPELLVQFQDESVVDDSQLPKDRFSAERLKGVDSTLKIQPAELGDSAMYLCASSYVPLRADTQYFGPGTRLTVL.

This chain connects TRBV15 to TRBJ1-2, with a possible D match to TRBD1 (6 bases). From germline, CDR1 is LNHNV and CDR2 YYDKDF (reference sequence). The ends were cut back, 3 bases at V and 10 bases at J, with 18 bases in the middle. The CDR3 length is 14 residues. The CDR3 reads CATSSGQPALSYTF. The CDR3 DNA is TGTGCCACCAGCAGCGGACAGCCAGCTCTTTCCTACACCTTC.

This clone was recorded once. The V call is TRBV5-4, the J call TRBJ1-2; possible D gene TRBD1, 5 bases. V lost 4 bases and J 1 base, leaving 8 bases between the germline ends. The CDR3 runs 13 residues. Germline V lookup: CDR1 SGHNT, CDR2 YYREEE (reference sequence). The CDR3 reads CASSGTGNYGYTF. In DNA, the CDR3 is TGTGCCAGCAGCGGGACGGGTAACTATGGCTACACCTTC.

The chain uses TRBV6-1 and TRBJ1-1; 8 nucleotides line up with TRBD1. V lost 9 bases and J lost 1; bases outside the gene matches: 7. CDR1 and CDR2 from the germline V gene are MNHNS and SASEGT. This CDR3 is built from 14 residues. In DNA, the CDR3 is TGTGCCAGTAGGGCCGGGACAGGGAACACTGAAGCTTTCTTT. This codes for CASRAGTGNTEAFF.

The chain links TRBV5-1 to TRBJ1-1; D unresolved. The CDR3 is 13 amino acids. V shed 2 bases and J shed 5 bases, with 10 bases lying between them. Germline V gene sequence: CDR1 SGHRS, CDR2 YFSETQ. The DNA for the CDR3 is TGCGCCAGCAGCTTAGAGAGAAAGACTGAAGCTTTCTTT. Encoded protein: CASSLERKTEAFF.

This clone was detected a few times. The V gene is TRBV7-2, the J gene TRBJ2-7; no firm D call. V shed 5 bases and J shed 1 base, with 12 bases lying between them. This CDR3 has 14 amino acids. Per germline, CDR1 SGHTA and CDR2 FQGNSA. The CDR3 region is CASSPFDGSYEQYF. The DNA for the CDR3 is TGTGCCAGCAGCCCGTTTGACGGGTCCTACGAGCAGTACTTC.

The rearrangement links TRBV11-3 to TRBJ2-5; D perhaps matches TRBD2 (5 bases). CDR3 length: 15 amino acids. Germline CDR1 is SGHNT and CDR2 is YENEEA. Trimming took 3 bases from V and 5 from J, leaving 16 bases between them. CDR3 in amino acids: CASSFGVAGEETQYF. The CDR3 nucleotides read TGTGCCAGCAGCTTCGGAGTGGCTGGGGAGGAGACCCAGTACTTC. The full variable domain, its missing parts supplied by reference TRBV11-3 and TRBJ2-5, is EAGVVQSPRYKIIEKKQPVAFWCNPISGHNTLYWYLQNLGQGPELLIRYENEEAVDDSQLPKDRFSAERLKGVDSTLKIQPAELGDSAVYLCASSFGVAGEETQYFGPGTRLLVL.

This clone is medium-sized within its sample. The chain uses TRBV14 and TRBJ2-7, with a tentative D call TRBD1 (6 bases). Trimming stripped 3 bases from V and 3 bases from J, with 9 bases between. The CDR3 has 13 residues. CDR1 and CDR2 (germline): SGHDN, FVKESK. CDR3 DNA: TGTGCCAGCAGCCACGGACAGCTCTACGAGCAGTACTTC. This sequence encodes CASSHGQLYEQYF.

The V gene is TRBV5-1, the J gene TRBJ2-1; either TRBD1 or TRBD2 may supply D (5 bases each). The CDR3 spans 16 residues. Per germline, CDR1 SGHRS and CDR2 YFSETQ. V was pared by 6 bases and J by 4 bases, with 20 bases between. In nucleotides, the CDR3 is TGCGCCAGCACCCTGTCCGGGACCACATCTTACAATGAGCAGTTCTTC. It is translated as CASTLSGTTSYNEQFF.

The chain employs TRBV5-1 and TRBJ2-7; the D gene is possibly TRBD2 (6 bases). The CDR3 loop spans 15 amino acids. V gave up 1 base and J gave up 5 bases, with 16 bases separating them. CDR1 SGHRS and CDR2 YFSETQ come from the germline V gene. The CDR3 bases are TGCGCCAGCAGCTTGCGAGCAGGGAGGAGCGACGAGCAGTACTTC. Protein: CASSLRAGRSDEQYF.

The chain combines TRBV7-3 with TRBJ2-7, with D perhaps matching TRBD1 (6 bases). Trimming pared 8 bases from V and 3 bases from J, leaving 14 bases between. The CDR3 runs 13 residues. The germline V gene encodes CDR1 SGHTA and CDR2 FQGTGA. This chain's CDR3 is CASSPTGNYEQYF. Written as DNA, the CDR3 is TGTGCCAGCTCTCCGACAGGAAACTACGAGCAGTACTTC. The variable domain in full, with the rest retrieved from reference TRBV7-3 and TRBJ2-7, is GAGVSQTPSNKVTEKGKYVELRCDPISGHTALYWYRQSLGQGPEFLIYFQGTGAADDSGLPNDRFFAVRPEGSVSTLKIQRTERGDSAVYLCASSPTGNYEQYFGPGTRLTVT.

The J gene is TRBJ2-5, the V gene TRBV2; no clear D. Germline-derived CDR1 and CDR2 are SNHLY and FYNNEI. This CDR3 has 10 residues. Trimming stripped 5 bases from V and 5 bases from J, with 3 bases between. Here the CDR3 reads CASSQETQYF. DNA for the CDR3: TGTGCCAGCAGTCAGGAGACCCAGTACTTC.